This T cell receptor beta chain was profiled in a study of T cells in Graves' hyperthyroidism and ophthalmopathy. Study-wide points: Among clonotypes expanded in thyroid above 0.001, most were also found in blood. Ophthalmopathy, as predicted by the model, came a median roughly 6.8 months after the prediction.

Each 10 ml fresh peripheral blood draw supplied the PBMCs. Comments on this clonotype: The antigen is unknown.

TCR beta CDR3 regions were amplified from RNA transcripts. First-round RT-PCR targeting the TCR CDR3 was performed with the HTBI primer set. Using its own MiXCR run on the multiplex PCR reads, TCRdb lists one record per CDR3 protein. The data show roughly 700,000 distinct CDR3 sequences, roughly a third seen once. The CDR3 length is 17 residues. Per the germline V gene, CDR1 is SNHLY and CDR2 is FYNNEI. V was trimmed by 5 bases and J by 4 bases, leaving 24 bases between them. Input material: blood. The clonotype was recovered from a middle-aged woman with Graves' hyperthyroidism. This chain joins TRBV2 and TRBJ2-7; D might be TRBD1 (5 bases). The CDR3 spells CASSLARTPILSYEQYF. The CDR3 DNA sequence: TGTGCCAGCAGTTTGGCCCGGACACCCATTTTGTCGTACGAGCAGTACTTC.